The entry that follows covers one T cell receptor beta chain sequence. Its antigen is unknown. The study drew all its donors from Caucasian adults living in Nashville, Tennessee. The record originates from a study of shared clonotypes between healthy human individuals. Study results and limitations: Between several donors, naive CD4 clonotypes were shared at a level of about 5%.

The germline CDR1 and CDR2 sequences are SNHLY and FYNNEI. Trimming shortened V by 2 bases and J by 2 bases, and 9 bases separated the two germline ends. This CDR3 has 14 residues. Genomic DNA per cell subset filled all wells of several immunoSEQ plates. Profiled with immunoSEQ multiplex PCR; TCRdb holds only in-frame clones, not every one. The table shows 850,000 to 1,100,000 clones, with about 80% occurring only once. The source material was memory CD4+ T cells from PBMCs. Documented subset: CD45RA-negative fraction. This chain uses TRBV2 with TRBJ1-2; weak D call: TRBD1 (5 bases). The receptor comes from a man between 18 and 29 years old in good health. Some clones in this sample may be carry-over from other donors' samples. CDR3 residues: CASSERQPNYGYTF. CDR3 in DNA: TGTGCCAGCAGTGAAAGACAGCCCAACTATGGCTACACCTTC.